The 27 T cell receptor beta chains below all came from one sample that was sequenced in a study of neoadjuvant anti-PD-1 for oral cavity cancer. Time point denoted: after neoadjuvant nivolumab, at surgical resection. Clones were read by immunoSEQ multiplex PCR, and TCRdb kept only the in-frame ones, dropping some. The data show tens of thousands of clones, with roughly 90% seen just once and around 2.8% held by the top ten. The sequencing used PBMCs, collected after nivolumab (anti-PD-1) treatment. Every receptor here comes from a person between 35 and 79 years old with oral cavity squamous cell carcinoma.

The rearrangement uses TRBV7-3 and TRBJ2-7, with D possibly matching TRBD2 (5 bases). This CDR3 is 14 amino acids long. Germline-derived CDR1 and CDR2 are SGHTA and FQGTGA. Trimming shortened V by 1 base and J by 7 bases, and 14 bases separated the two germline ends. The CDR3 sequence: CASSLSTATREQYF. In DNA form, the CDR3 reads TGTGCCAGCAGCTTAAGCACGGCTACTAGGGAGCAGTACTTC.

Within the sample, this clone is medium-sized. The chain joins TRBV6-5 to TRBJ1-4, with D unclear. Germline V lookup: CDR1 MNHEY, CDR2 SVGAGI. Trimming left V 4 bases short and J 5 bases short, with 8 bases between. This CDR3 contains 13 residues. The CDR3: CASSSGLNEKLFF. Here the CDR3 DNA reads TGTGCCAGCAGTTCCGGCCTCAATGAAAAACTGTTTTTT.

This chain uses TRBV10-2 with TRBJ2-3; D not resolved. The CDR3 length is 16 residues. CDR1 is WSHSY and CDR2 is SAAADI in the germline V gene. V lost 2 bases to trimming and J lost 0 bases, with 12 bases between them. Written as DNA, the CDR3 is TGCGCCAGCAGTGAGGAGGTGGTAACTAGCACAGATACGCAGTATTTT. Translating it yields CASSEEVVTSTDTQYF.

The chain carries TRBV5-8 and TRBJ2-3, with a tentative D call TRBD1 (6 bases). V lost 4 bases and J lost 3, with 12 bases in between. Germline V gene data show CDR1 as SGHTS and CDR2 as YDEGEE. The CDR3 contains 14 residues. In DNA, the CDR3 is TGTGCCAGCAGCCCAGGACAGTATACAGATACGCAGTATTTT. Translated: CASSPGQYTDTQYF.

The gene calls are TRBV2 and TRBJ2-1; TRBD2 agrees at 10 bases. The germline V gene has CDR1 SNHLY and CDR2 FYNNEI. This CDR3 comprises 13 residues. After removal of 6 bases from V and 5 bases from J, the junction contained 1 base not matched to a gene. CDR3 coding DNA: TGTGCCAGCAGCAGCGGGAGGGACAATGAGCAGTTCTTC. Amino acid sequence: CASSSGRDNEQFF.

The rearrangement uses TRBV7-2 and TRBJ2-7; 10 nucleotides line up with TRBD2. V dropped 5 bases and J dropped 2; count of bases not matched to a gene: 6. CDR3 size: 15 residues. CDR1 is SGHTA, CDR2 FQGNSA, per germline. The DNA of the CDR3 is TGTGCCAGCAGCCCGTCGAGCGGGGGGGCCTACGAGCAGTACTTC. The encoded protein is CASSPSSGGAYEQYF. Full variable domain (outside the CDR3, taken from reference TRBV7-2 and TRBJ2-7): GAGVSQSPSNKVTEKGKDVELRCDPISGHTALYWYRQSLGQGLEFLIYFQGNSAPDKSGLPSDRFSAERTGGSVSTLTIQRTQQEDSAVYLCASSPSSGGAYEQYFGPGTRLTVT.

The chain is built from TRBV11-3 and TRBJ1-4; 8 nucleotides align to TRBD1. CDR1 is SGHNT, CDR2 YENEEA, per germline. This CDR3 comprises 15 residues. The trim removed 1 base at V and 5 bases at J, leaving 3 bases unmatched. The CDR3 DNA follows: TGTGCCAGCAGCTTAGGCGGGACAGGAAATGAAAAACTGTTTTTT. Translation: CASSLGGTGNEKLFF.

The chain combines TRBV5-7 with TRBJ2-2; D is uncertain. TRBV5-7 carries the ORF label, with uncertain function. With 0 bases removed from V and 0 bases from J, the gap between germline ends came to 3 bases. The CDR3 runs to 14 residues. For the CDR3, the DNA is TGTGCCAGCAGCTTGGGGCCGAACACCGGGGAGCTGTTTTTT. It is translated as CASSLGPNTGELFF.

The rearrangement uses TRBV28 and TRBJ2-2; D not certain. The CDR3 has 15 residues. Germline V gene sequence: CDR1 MDHEN, CDR2 SYDVKM. V lost 2 bases to trimming and J lost 3 bases, with 10 bases between them. The CDR3 here is CASSLEVFDTGELFF. Written as DNA, the CDR3 is TGTGCCAGCAGTTTAGAAGTCTTCGACACCGGGGAGCTGTTTTTT.

This clone was found once. The CDR3 sequence is CASSSTREGVRQFF. CDR3 nucleotide sequence: TGCGCCAGCAGCTCAACCCGTGAGGGGGTCCGACAGTTCTTC. The V gene is TRBV5-1, the J gene TRBJ2-1; D perhaps matches TRBD1 (6 bases). Germline-derived CDR1 and CDR2 are SGHRS and YFSETQ. CDR3 length equals 14 residues. V was cut by 3 bases and J by 13 bases, with 20 bases left in between.

The V gene is TRBV30, the J gene TRBJ1-2, with no clear D. The ends were cut back, 2 bases at V and 6 bases at J, with 10 bases in the middle. Germline CDR1 is GTSNPN and CDR2 is SVGIG (reference sequence). There are 12 residues in the CDR3. Here the CDR3 DNA reads TGTGCCTGGAGTCCCGTATGGGATGGCTACACCTTC. The encoded protein is CAWSPVWDGYTF.

The CDR3 DNA reads as TGTGCCAGTAGTAAACTAGGGGGACTCAGCCACAATGAGCAGTTCTTC. It yields the protein CASSKLGGLSHNEQFF. The rearrangement links TRBV19 to TRBJ2-1, with D perhaps being TRBD1 or TRBD2 (6 bases each). V lost 4 bases and J lost 5, with 18 bases in between. The CDR3 has 16 residues. Germline CDR1 LNHDA, CDR2 SQIVND (reference sequence).

This clone was found once. V usage is TRBV10-3 and J usage is TRBJ1-5, with 10 bases lining up with TRBD1. Germline trimming cut 10 bases from V and 6 bases from J; bases unmatched to any gene: 9. Germline V gene sequence: CDR1 ENHRY, CDR2 SYGVKD. The CDR3 extends over 14 amino acids. The CDR3 DNA reads as TGTGCCACGGGACAGGGGCACAATCGTCAGCCCCAGCATTTT. This codes for CATGQGHNRQPQHF.

This clone has a single count. The J gene is TRBJ2-7, the V gene TRBV20-1; no definite D call. Trimming shortened V by 5 bases and J by 4 bases, and 9 bases separated the two germline ends. The germline V gene has CDR1 DFQATT and CDR2 SNEGSKA (reference sequence). This CDR3 is built from 11 residues. CDR3 loop: CSALSVYEQYF. CDR3 nucleotide sequence: TGCAGTGCTTTGAGCGTATACGAGCAGTACTTC.

The chain joins TRBV2 to TRBJ2-7; 9 bases are shared with TRBD1. Per germline, CDR1 SNHLY and CDR2 FYNNEI. This CDR3 contains 16 residues. V lost 7 bases and J lost 0; bases outside the gene matches: 10. DNA of the CDR3: TGTGCCAGCACCCGAACCCGGGACAGGGTCTCCTACGAGCAGTACTTC. Amino acids: CASTRTRDRVSYEQYF.

V usage is TRBV5-6 and J usage is TRBJ2-1, with 14 positions matching TRBD2. V shed 4 bases and J 10 bases; nucleotides not matched to a gene: 10. This CDR3 has 16 amino acids. Germline V gives CDR1 SGHDT, CDR2 YYEEEE. CDR3: CASSPQGLAGVWEQFF. CDR3 nucleotides: TGTGCCAGCAGCCCGCAGGGACTAGCGGGAGTTTGGGAGCAGTTCTTC.

The rearrangement uses TRBV10-3 and TRBJ2-5; D assignment may be TRBD1 or TRBD2 (5 bases each). Germline CDR1 and CDR2: ENHRY and SYGVKD. V was trimmed by 4 bases and J by 1 base, leaving 10 bases between them. The CDR3 is 14 residues long. DNA of the CDR3: TGTGCCATCAGTGGGGGGTTGGTCCAAGAGACCCAGTACTTC. Residues: CAISGGLVQETQYF.

The gene calls are TRBV11-2 and TRBJ2-7, with D possibly matching TRBD2 (5 bases). V lost 5 bases and J 4 bases, leaving 18 bases between the germline ends. Germline CDR1 reads SGHAT; CDR2 reads FQNNGV. This CDR3 has 15 amino acids. The CDR3 nucleotides are TGTGCCAGCAGCCCATACCGGGGTGGTTGGTACGAGCAGTACTTC. Encoded protein: CASSPYRGGWYEQYF.

The chain links TRBV5-4 to TRBJ1-6, with TRBD1 as a possible D gene (5 bases). Looked up from germline, CDR1 is SGHNT and CDR2 is YYREEE (reference sequence). The CDR3 has 15 residues. V was shortened by 4 bases and J by 9 bases, with 17 bases between the two germline ends. The CDR3 DNA follows: TGTGCCAGCAGCCGGGATGGGGGGGGAGGTTCACCCCTCCACTTT. This encodes CASSRDGGGGSPLHF.

The chain uses TRBV25-1 and TRBJ1-6, with TRBD1 matching over 7 bases. The CDR3 has 14 amino acids. V lost 4 bases to trimming and J lost 7 bases; unmatched junction nucleotides: 4. Germline V gives CDR1 MGHDK, CDR2 SYGVNS. The CDR3 sequence: CASSAGQMNSPLHF. The CDR3, as DNA: TGTGCCAGCAGTGCGGGACAGATGAATTCACCCCTCCACTTT.

This rearrangement joins TRBV11-3 to TRBJ1-3; D remains unclear. V shed 0 bases and J shed 0 bases, with 9 bases lying between them. CDR1 and CDR2 (germline): SGHNT, YENEEA. CDR3 length equals 16 residues. The CDR3 loop is CASSLDAENSGNTIYF. CDR3 DNA: TGTGCCAGCAGCTTAGATGCCGAGAACTCTGGAAACACCATATATTTT. Variable domain in full (rest from reference TRBV11-3 and TRBJ1-3): EAGVVQSPRYKIIEKKQPVAFWCNPISGHNTLYWYLQNLGQGPELLIRYENEEAVDDSQLPKDRFSAERLKGVDSTLKIQPAELGDSAVYLCASSLDAENSGNTIYFGEGSWLTVV.

DNA for the CDR3: TGTGCCAGCAGCTCGGACCTCGCCTACGAGCAGTACTTC. Translated, it gives CASSSDLAYEQYF. This rearrangement joins TRBV5-6 to TRBJ2-7, with no clear D. V was cut by 3 bases and J by 2 bases, with 9 bases left in between. From germline, CDR1 is SGHDT and CDR2 YYEEEE. This CDR3 region has 13 residues.

The chain links TRBV15 to TRBJ2-2; D remains unclear. CDR1 and CDR2 from the germline V gene are LNHNV and YYDKDF (reference sequence). V lost 0 bases and J 4 bases, leaving 12 bases between the germline ends. The CDR3 totals 16 residues. CDR3 region: CATSRDPRMGTGELFF. The CDR3 bases are TGTGCCACCAGCAGAGATCCCAGGATGGGCACCGGGGAGCTGTTTTTT.

A few counts support this clone. The gene calls are TRBV7-8 and TRBJ2-2, with 9 nucleotides matching TRBD2. Trimming cost V 5 bases and J 5 bases; bases outside gene matches: 12. Germline loops: CDR1 SGHVS, CDR2 FQNEAQ. This CDR3 is built from 17 residues. The CDR3 protein is CASSPARREGLTGELFF. The CDR3 bases are TGTGCCAGCAGCCCAGCAAGGCGGGAGGGCCTGACCGGGGAGCTGTTTTTT.

The genes are TRBV10-3 and TRBJ2-2; TRBD2 agrees at 10 bases. This CDR3 spans 18 amino acids. Unmatched junction bases numbered 10, after V lost 2 bases and J lost 4 bases. The germline V gene encodes CDR1 ENHRY and CDR2 SYGVKD. This CDR3 reads CAISEPRLAGGRTGELFF. In nucleotides, the CDR3 is TGTGCCATCAGTGAGCCGCGATTAGCGGGAGGACGCACCGGGGAGCTGTTTTTT.

The gene calls are TRBV5-1 and TRBJ1-1; no clear D gene. V was pared by 5 bases and J by 0 bases, with 8 bases between. The CDR3 covers 13 residues. Germline V gives CDR1 SGHRS, CDR2 YFSETQ. The CDR3 DNA reads TGCGCCAGCAGTGGTCTACTGAACACTGAAGCTTTCTTT. It yields the protein CASSGLLNTEAFF. Variable domain in full (rest from reference TRBV5-1 and TRBJ1-1): KAGVTQTPRYLIKTRGQQVTLSCSPISGHRSVSWYQQTPGQGLQFLFEYFSETQRNKGNFPGRFSGRQFSNSRSEMNVSTLELGDSALYLCASSGLLNTEAFFGQGTRLTVV.

The gene calls are TRBV18 and TRBJ1-6; D uncertain. Germline V gene data show CDR1 as KGHSH and CDR2 as LQKENI. V was clipped by 4 bases and J by 7 bases, with 20 bases between them. The CDR3 runs to 17 residues. The CDR3, as DNA: TGTGCCAGCTCACTGGCGCAATTCCGGGTCCCCAATTCACCCCTCCACTTT. This encodes CASSLAQFRVPNSPLHF.